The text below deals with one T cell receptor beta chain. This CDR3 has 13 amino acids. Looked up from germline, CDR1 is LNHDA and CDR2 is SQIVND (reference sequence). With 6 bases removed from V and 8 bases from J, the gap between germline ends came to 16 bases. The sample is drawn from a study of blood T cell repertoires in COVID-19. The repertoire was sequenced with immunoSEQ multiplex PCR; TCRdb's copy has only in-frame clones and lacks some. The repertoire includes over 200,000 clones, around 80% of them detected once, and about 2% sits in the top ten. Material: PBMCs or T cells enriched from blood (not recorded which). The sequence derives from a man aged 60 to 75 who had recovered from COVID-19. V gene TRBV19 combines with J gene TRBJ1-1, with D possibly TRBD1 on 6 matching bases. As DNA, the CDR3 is TGTGCCAGTAGCACCCTAGGGGGTCGGGAAGCTTTCTTT. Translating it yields CASSTLGGREAFF.